The clone carrying this T cell receptor (beta chain) has only a few counts. Antigen: not known. In germline, CDR1 is DFQATT, CDR2 SNEGSKA (reference sequence). The CDR3 contains 14 residues. V shed 3 bases and J shed 2 bases, with 11 bases lying between them. TCRdb reprocessed the 5' RACE reads via MiXCR and lists one record per CDR3 protein. The sample shows 700,000 to 950,000 distinct CDR3 sequences, more than 9% of them seen only once. These data belong to a study of identical twins. Study-level points and caveats: Abundant beta clonotypes from cord blood bore fewer insertions; memory repertoires lacked this pattern.

Each donor (without exception) was a healthy Caucasian. These same records also appear under a second study, on yellow fever vaccine responses in identical twins.

Input material: PBMCs. This sequence originates from a woman aged 18 to 35 in good health. This sequence joins TRBV20-1 and TRBJ2-1; possible D gene TRBD1, 5 bases. CDR3 in amino acids: CSASLPRAYNEQFF. The DNA of the CDR3 is TGCAGTGCTAGTTTACCCAGGGCCTACAATGAGCAGTTCTTC.